A single sample gave rise to the 19 T cell receptor beta chains below, sequenced in a study of blood T cell repertoires in COVID-19. Generated by immunoSEQ multiplex PCR, the TCRdb table keeps only in-frame clones and is missing some. The table has tens of thousands of clones, 80% to 90% seen once; the top ten hold roughly 2%. Sample: peripheral blood. These receptors all come from a young man with acute or convalescent COVID-19.

CDR3 sequence (DNA): TGTGCCTGGAGTGGGTCGGGGTATGGTGGCTACACCTTC. Translation: CAWSGSGYGGYTF. The gene calls are TRBV30 and TRBJ1-2, with D unresolved. V was shortened by 1 base and J by 7 bases, with 13 bases between the two germline ends. The CDR3 runs 13 residues. The germline V gene encodes CDR1 GTSNPN and CDR2 SVGIG (reference sequence).

V usage is TRBV5-1 and J usage is TRBJ2-7; weak D call: TRBD2 (6 bases). V lost 4 bases and J lost 6, with 17 bases in between. Germline V CDR1 and CDR2: SGHRS, YFSETQ. This CDR3 has 14 residues. CDR3 in DNA: TGCGCCAGCAGCGAAGGGACTTCCCTCTCCGAGCAGTACGTC. Its translation: CASSEGTSLSEQYV.

This chain links TRBV5-1 with TRBJ2-6; the D gene is possibly TRBD1 (5 bases). Trimming left V 5 bases short and J 1 base short, with 16 bases between. Germline V gene sequence: CDR1 SGHRS, CDR2 YFSETQ. This CDR3 spans 17 amino acids. CDR3 region: CASSLFPRESGANVLTF. CDR3 DNA sequence: TGCGCCAGCAGTCTCTTCCCCAGGGAATCTGGGGCCAACGTCCTGACTTTC.

The chain combines TRBV4-3 with TRBJ2-2, with D possibly being TRBD2 (5 bases). This CDR3 is built from 15 residues. V was pared by 1 base and J by 5 bases, with 11 bases between. CDR1 is LGHNA, CDR2 YSLEER, per germline. The chain's CDR3 is CASSQVKRATGELFF. The CDR3 coding sequence is TGCGCCAGCAGCCAAGTGAAGAGGGCTACCGGGGAGCTGTTTTTT.

Written as DNA, the CDR3 is TGTGCCAGCAGCTCCCGATGGACTAGTGGGTACGAGCAGTACTTC. Translation gives CASSSRWTSGYEQYF. The gene calls are TRBV11-1 and TRBJ2-7; 7 positions match TRBD2. Germline loops: CDR1 SGHAT, CDR2 FQDESV (reference sequence). The V segment lost 4 bases and the J segment 4 bases; nucleotides outside the gene matches: 10. The CDR3 is 15 residues long. The whole variable domain, remainder taken from reference TRBV11-1 and TRBJ2-7, is EAEVAQSPRYKITEKSQAVAFWCDPISGHATLYWYRQILGQGPELLVQFQDESVVDDSQLPKDRFSAERLKGVDSTLKIQPAELGDSAMYLCASSSRWTSGYEQYFGPGTRLTVT.

The chain links TRBV7-3 to TRBJ1-2; 7 bases line up with TRBD1. The V segment lost 0 bases and the J segment 7 bases; nucleotides outside the gene matches: 2. CDR1 is SGHTA and CDR2 is FQGTGA in the germline V gene. CDR3 size: 13 residues. CDR3 in amino acids: CASSLTGGFGYTF. As DNA, the CDR3 is TGTGCCAGCAGCTTAACAGGGGGCTTTGGCTACACCTTC. Full variable domain (outside the CDR3, taken from reference TRBV7-3 and TRBJ1-2): GAGVSQTPSNKVTEKGKYVELRCDPISGHTALYWYRQSLGQGPEFLIYFQGTGAADDSGLPNDRFFAVRPEGSVSTLKIQRTERGDSAVYLCASSLTGGFGYTFGSGTRLTVV.

The chain links TRBV7-9 to TRBJ2-7; TRBD2 aligns across 11 bases. V was pared by 5 bases and J by 2 bases, with 11 bases of the junction left unmatched. The germline V gene has CDR1 SEHNR and CDR2 FQNEAQ (reference sequence). This CDR3 comprises 17 residues. The CDR3 spells CASSLRTSGPVTYEQYF. For the CDR3, the DNA is TGTGCCAGCAGCCTACGGACTAGCGGGCCTGTAACCTACGAGCAGTACTTC.

CDR3 residues: CAWARTLSPLHF. The CDR3 nucleotides are TGTGCCTGGGCTCGGACTCTGTCACCCCTCCACTTT. The genes are TRBV30 and TRBJ1-6; D unclear. Germline V gene sequence: CDR1 GTSNPN, CDR2 SVGIG (reference sequence). There are 12 residues in the CDR3. Trimming removed 5 bases at V and 10 bases at J, with 12 bases between. The whole variable domain, filled in from reference TRBV30 and TRBJ1-6, reads SQTIHQWPATLVQPVGSPLSLECTVEGTSNPNLYWYRQAAGRGLQLLFYSVGIGQISSEVPQNLSASRPQDRQFILSSKKLLLSDSGFYLCAWARTLSPLHFGNGTRLTVT.

The V and J genes are TRBV5-6 and TRBJ2-1, with 14 positions matching TRBD2. V trimming: 4 bases; J trimming: 16 bases; junction bases outside the gene matches: 10. CDR1 is SGHDT, CDR2 YYEEEE, per germline. The CDR3 contains 14 residues. The CDR3 region has the DNA TGTGCCAGCAGCGAAACCGGGACTAGCGGGAGACATTTCTTC. This sequence encodes CASSETGTSGRHFF.

V usage is TRBV12-5 and J usage is TRBJ2-7, with D tentatively TRBD1 (6 bases). The CDR3 covers 14 residues. Germline values: CDR1 LGHNT, CDR2 FRNRAP. V was clipped by 3 bases and J by 7 bases, with 16 bases between them. CDR3 bases: TGTGCTAGTGGTTTCCCCAGGGGTCCTGAGGAGCAGTACTTC. It yields the protein CASGFPRGPEEQYF.

This clone turned up a few times. The gene calls are TRBV7-2 and TRBJ1-5, with 9 bases matching TRBD1. The CDR3 loop spans 16 amino acids. V lost 1 base and J lost 0; bases outside the gene matches: 1. Germline CDR1 and CDR2: SGHTA and FQGNSA. The CDR3: CASSLGDRVSNQPQHF. The CDR3 DNA sequence: TGTGCCAGCAGCTTAGGGGACAGGGTTAGCAATCAGCCCCAGCATTTT.

The chain combines TRBV10-3 with TRBJ1-1; D may be TRBD1 (5 bases). In germline, CDR1 is ENHRY, CDR2 SYGVKD. This CDR3 has 13 residues. Between the trimmed V and J ends, which lost 4 bases and 7 bases, there was a span of 13 bases. The CDR3 spells CAISVETAREAFF. The DNA for the CDR3 is TGTGCCATCAGTGTAGAGACAGCCCGTGAAGCTTTCTTT.

The CDR3 nucleotides are TGCGCCAGCAGCTTTGGGGGGGTTACGTACGAGCAGTACTTC. Translating gives CASSFGGVTYEQYF. This chain connects TRBV5-1 to TRBJ2-7, with 7 bases matching TRBD2. CDR3 size: 14 residues. In germline, CDR1 is SGHRS, CDR2 YFSETQ. Germline trimming cut 2 bases from V and 4 bases from J; bases unmatched to any gene: 6. Drawing the rest from reference TRBV5-1 and TRBJ2-7, the complete variable domain is KAGVTQTPRYLIKTRGQQVTLSCSPISGHRSVSWYQQTPGQGLQFLFEYFSETQRNKGNFPGRFSGRQFSNSRSEMNVSTLELGDSALYLCASSFGGVTYEQYFGPGTRLTVT.

The chain joins TRBV5-1 to TRBJ2-1; TRBD2 matches 10 bases. This CDR3 has 14 residues. In germline, CDR1 is SGHRS, CDR2 YFSETQ. The V gene end was trimmed by 4 bases and the J gene end by 10 bases; junction bases not matched to a gene: 8. The CDR3 loop is CASSPQREGGEQFF. As DNA, the CDR3 is TGCGCCAGCAGCCCACAGCGGGAGGGCGGGGAGCAGTTCTTC.

With regard to this clone: Other DNA variants within this sample encode the same CDR3. This sequence joins TRBV6-5 and TRBJ1-6; 9 nucleotides align to TRBD1. CDR1 is MNHEY, CDR2 SVGAGI, per germline. The CDR3 sequence is 16 residues long. V shed 1 base and J 7 bases; nucleotides not matched to a gene: 5. DNA of the CDR3: TGTGCCAGCAGTTACTTGGGACAGGGAGGCAATTCACCCCTCCACTTT. It encodes CASSYLGQGGNSPLHF.

The V gene is TRBV7-6, the J gene TRBJ2-5, with 8 bases that match TRBD2. The CDR3 totals 18 residues. J was trimmed by 4 bases and V by 1 base; bases with no gene match: 14. The germline gives CDR1 SGHVS, CDR2 FNYEAQ. CDR3 residues: CASSLVGAGGLVGETQYF. CDR3 coding DNA: TGTGCCAGCAGCTTAGTCGGGGCGGGAGGTCTGGTAGGAGAGACCCAGTACTTC.

This chain connects TRBV7-4 to TRBJ1-5, with D possibly TRBD1 on 6 matching bases. V lost 5 bases to trimming and J lost 5 bases, with 13 bases between them. From germline, CDR1 is SGHVT and CDR2 SQSDAQ. This CDR3 is 14 amino acids long. The CDR3 spells CASSPPRGDQPQHF. The CDR3 nucleotides read TGTGCCAGCAGCCCCCCCAGGGGCGATCAGCCCCAGCATTTT.

The J gene is TRBJ2-2, the V gene TRBV24-1, with D tentatively TRBD1 (6 bases). This CDR3 region has 16 residues. Trimming cost V 4 bases and J 1 base, with 12 bases left between them. Germline V gene lookup returns CDR1 KGHDR and CDR2 SFDVKD. CDR3 DNA: TGTGCCACCAGTGACCAGGGACACCTGAACACCGGGGAGCTGTTTTTT. It is translated as CATSDQGHLNTGELFF.

V usage is TRBV23-1 and J usage is TRBJ2-1; 13 bases line up with TRBD2. TRBV23-1 belongs to the ORF category, with a function that is uncertain. V shed 2 bases, J shed 4 bases, and the junction held 5 bases outside the gene matches. This CDR3 has 17 residues. The CDR3 bases are TGCGCCAGCAGTCAACCGGGGACTAGCGGGACGTACAATGAGCAGTTCTTC. Translated: CASSQPGTSGTYNEQFF.